Each of the 31 T cell receptor beta chains below was sequenced from the same sample in a study of blood T cell repertoires in COVID-19. The protocol was immunoSEQ multiplex PCR, while the TCRdb copy is restricted to in-frame clones and leaves out a portion. The sample shows about 160,000 clones, about 85% of them seen only once. The sequenced sample was peripheral blood. These receptors originate from a man of 80 years or more with COVID-19, enrolled during active disease.

V is TRBV6-1 and J is TRBJ1-6, with TRBD1 matching 7 bases. V was pared by 3 bases and J by 7 bases, with 6 bases of the junction left unmatched. This CDR3 region has 15 residues. Per germline, CDR1 MNHNS and CDR2 SASEGT. Here the CDR3 reads CASSETGSPNSPLHF. The DNA of the CDR3 is TGTGCCAGCAGTGAGACAGGGTCCCCGAATTCACCCCTCCACTTT.

This clone showed up just once. The rearrangement links TRBV2 to TRBJ1-2, with 9 nucleotides matching TRBD1. Unmatched junction bases numbered 7, after V lost 7 bases and J lost 10 bases. The CDR3 is 12 amino acids. The V gene's germline CDR1 is SNHLY and CDR2 FYNNEI. This CDR3 reads CASTRDREDYTF. For the CDR3, the DNA is TGTGCCAGCACCCGGGACAGGGAGGACTACACCTTC.

This chain uses TRBV4-1 with TRBJ1-6; TRBD1 aligns across 7 bases. This CDR3 spans 19 amino acids. Trimming removed 1 base from V and 5 bases from J; junction bases left unmatched: 14. Germline-derived CDR1 and CDR2 are MGHRA and YSYEKL. This CDR3 is CASSQVALWKGADNSPLHF. CDR3 bases: TGCGCCAGCAGCCAAGTAGCGTTGTGGAAGGGGGCTGATAATTCACCCCTCCACTTT.

The J gene is TRBJ1-1, the V gene TRBV10-3; D gene unclear. The CDR3 is 14 residues long. V dropped 5 bases and J dropped 1 base, with 11 bases sitting between them. CDR1 ENHRY and CDR2 SYGVKD come from the germline V gene. DNA of the CDR3: TGTGCCATCAGTCAGCAGGCAGGGAACACTGAAGCTTTCTTT. Its protein is CAISQQAGNTEAFF.

The V and J genes are TRBV28 and TRBJ2-7, with TRBD1 as a possible D gene (5 bases). Germline CDR1 MDHEN, CDR2 SYDVKM. This CDR3 region has 13 residues. Trimming took 6 bases from V and 3 from J, leaving 12 bases between them. CDR3 region: CASRPQGIYEQYF. CDR3 nucleotides: TGTGCCAGCAGGCCTCAGGGAATCTACGAGCAGTACTTC.

The genes are TRBV10-3 and TRBJ2-1, with 15 bases aligning to TRBD2. In germline, CDR1 is ENHRY, CDR2 SYGVKD. This CDR3 has 18 amino acids. V was pared by 10 bases and J by 3 bases, with 13 bases of the junction left unmatched. This chain's CDR3 is CATGLPPGLAGGYNEQFF. CDR3 nucleotides: TGTGCCACGGGCCTTCCCCCGGGACTAGCGGGGGGCTACAATGAGCAGTTCTTC.

The V gene is TRBV29-1, the J gene TRBJ1-2, with a possible D match to TRBD1 (5 bases). Germline V gene lookup returns CDR1 SQVTM and CDR2 ANQGSEA. The CDR3 spans 11 residues. V gave up 8 bases and J gave up 4 bases, with 11 bases separating them. The CDR3 region is CSRQGPYGYTF. The CDR3 DNA reads TGCAGCCGTCAGGGCCCCTATGGCTACACCTTC.

This clone was picked up one time. The chain carries TRBV9 and TRBJ1-2; possible D gene TRBD1, 6 bases. Germline CDR1 SGDLS, CDR2 YYNGEE. V was cut by 6 bases and J by 0 bases, with 9 bases left in between. The CDR3 is 13 amino acids. CDR3 sequence: CASTPGANYGYTF. Written as DNA, the CDR3 is TGTGCCAGCACCCCAGGGGCTAACTATGGCTACACCTTC. Full variable domain (outside the CDR3, taken from reference TRBV9 and TRBJ1-2): DSGVTQTPKHLITATGQRVTLRCSPRSGDLSVYWYQQSLDQGLQFLIQYYNGEERAKGNILERFSAQQFPDLHSELNLSSLELGDSALYFCASTPGANYGYTFGSGTRLTVV.

The chain employs TRBV4-1 and TRBJ2-1; 10 bases fit TRBD2. Trimming removed 0 bases from V and 7 bases from J; junction bases left unmatched: 12. The CDR3 spans 18 residues. The germline CDR1 and CDR2 sequences are MGHRA and YSYEKL. The CDR3 sequence is CASSQERVGAGGPNEQFF. In DNA form, the CDR3 reads TGCGCCAGCAGCCAAGAGCGGGTAGGAGCGGGGGGGCCGAATGAGCAGTTCTTC.

Turning to this clone: The same CDR3 also results from other DNA sequences found in this sample. This sequence joins TRBV3-1 (or the pseudogene TRBV3-2) and TRBJ2-5, with 12 bases lining up with TRBD2. The junction had 1 base not matched to a gene; V was cut back by 1 base and J by 4 bases. Germline V lookup: CDR1 LGHDT, CDR2 YNNKEL (reference sequence). The CDR3 covers 15 residues. This CDR3 reads CASSQALAGGETQYF. In DNA, the CDR3 is TGTGCCAGCAGCCAAGCACTAGCGGGGGGAGAGACCCAGTACTTC.

The chain carries TRBV5-8 and TRBJ1-5; D remains unclear. V was cut by 0 bases and J by 7 bases, with 11 bases left in between. The germline V gene has CDR1 SGHTS and CDR2 YDEGEE. The CDR3 consists of 14 residues. Written as DNA, the CDR3 is TGTGCCAGCAGCTTGGGATTCGAGGAGCAGCCCCAGCATTTT. The encoded protein is CASSLGFEEQPQHF.

This clone appeared a few times. The chain recombines TRBV28 with TRBJ1-1; 7 bases are a match to TRBD1. The CDR3 covers 13 residues. Looked up from germline, CDR1 is MDHEN and CDR2 is SYDVKM. The DNA for the CDR3 is TGTGAATCAAAAGGGGGCATGAACACTGAAGCTTTCTTT. Translating gives CESKGGMNTEAFF.

The chain links TRBV5-5 to TRBJ1-5, with 8 bases fitting TRBD1. The germline V gene has CDR1 SGHKS and CDR2 YYEKEE (reference sequence). V gave up 4 bases and J gave up 11 bases; unmatched junction bases: 14. The CDR3 consists of 15 residues. Written as DNA, the CDR3 is TGTGCCAGCAGCCTATCGACAGGGGATGTGCGTACCCAGCATTTT. Translation: CASSLSTGDVRTQHF.

The V gene is TRBV3-1 (or the pseudogene TRBV3-2), the J gene TRBJ2-7; 11 nucleotides line up with TRBD1. The CDR3 consists of 17 residues. Germline-derived CDR1 and CDR2 are LGHDT and YNNKEL (reference sequence). V gave up 3 bases and J gave up 1 base; unmatched junction bases: 8. The CDR3 coding sequence is TGTGCCAGCAGCCATACCACCGGACAGGGGGCGTCCTACGAGCAGTACTTC. As protein: CASSHTTGQGASYEQYF.

The chain uses TRBV15 and TRBJ1-2, with D possibly TRBD1 on 6 matching bases. The germline V and J ends were trimmed by 0 bases and 3 bases, with 11 bases remaining between them. The CDR3 sequence is 15 residues long. Germline CDR1 LNHNV, CDR2 YYDKDF (reference sequence). CDR3 sequence: CATSRDPDRHYGYTF. CDR3 sequence (DNA): TGTGCCACCAGCAGAGATCCAGACAGGCACTATGGCTACACCTTC.

The chain uses TRBV3-1 (or the pseudogene TRBV3-2) and TRBJ2-2; TRBD1 might be the D (5 bases). Trimming stripped 0 bases from V and 7 bases from J, with 6 bases between. The germline V gene encodes CDR1 LGHDT and CDR2 YNNKEL (reference sequence). The CDR3 runs to 13 residues. CDR3 region: CASSQEGVGELFF. The CDR3 bases are TGTGCCAGCAGCCAAGAAGGGGTCGGGGAGCTGTTTTTT.

The chain is built from TRBV4-3 and TRBJ2-1; 13 positions agree with TRBD2. Trimming removed 0 bases from V and 9 bases from J; junction bases left unmatched: 5. The CDR3 runs 16 residues. From germline, CDR1 is LGHNA and CDR2 YSLEER. The CDR3 DNA follows: TGCGCCAGCAGCCAAGATCAGACTAGCGGGGGGATTGAGCAGTTCTTC. It translates to CASSQDQTSGGIEQFF.

The rearrangement uses TRBV18 and TRBJ1-1; 8 nucleotides line up with TRBD1. The length of the CDR3 is 14 residues. Looked up from germline, CDR1 is KGHSH and CDR2 is LQKENI. V gave up 3 bases and J gave up 5 bases; unmatched junction bases: 5. CDR3 DNA sequence: TGTGCCAGCTCACCGTACAGGGGGGGGACTGAAGCTTTCTTT. Translation: CASSPYRGGTEAFF. Variable domain in full (rest from reference TRBV18 and TRBJ1-1): NAGVMQNPRHLVRRRGQEARLRCSPMKGHSHVYWYRQLPEEGLKFMVYLQKENIIDESGMPKERFSAEFPKEGPSILRIQQVVRGDSAAYFCASSPYRGGTEAFFGQGTRLTVV.

The rearrangement uses TRBV19 and TRBJ1-5; weak D call: TRBD1 (5 bases). Per germline, CDR1 LNHDA and CDR2 SQIVND (reference sequence). The CDR3 has 15 residues. Trimming took off 8 bases at V and 0 bases at J, with 14 bases between the two ends. The CDR3 loop is CASRQGEYSNQPQHF. For the CDR3, the DNA is TGTGCCAGTCGGCAGGGCGAGTATAGCAATCAGCCCCAGCATTTT.

The V and J genes are TRBV6-1 and TRBJ1-1; D is possibly TRBD1 (5 bases). Trimming removed 2 bases from V and 7 bases from J, with 14 bases in between. Looked up from germline, CDR1 is MNHNS and CDR2 is SASEGT. This CDR3 region has 14 residues. CDR3 nucleotide sequence: TGTGCCAGCAGTGAATTCTCAGGGTCCTATGAAGCTTTCTTT. Protein sequence: CASSEFSGSYEAFF.

This CDR3 is CASLFTGGGYTF. In DNA, the CDR3 is TGTGCCAGCCTCTTCACAGGGGGTGGCTACACCTTC. The rearrangement uses TRBV12-3 or TRBV12-4 and TRBJ1-2; 8 bases map to TRBD1. The trim removed 8 bases at V and 7 bases at J, leaving 6 bases unmatched. There are 12 residues in the CDR3.

In this sample, this clone turned up many times. The rearrangement links TRBV6-6 to TRBJ2-7; D is unclear. The CDR3 has 14 amino acids. Trimming shortened V by 1 base and J by 6 bases, and 13 bases separated the two germline ends. The germline V gene has CDR1 MNHNY and CDR2 SVGAGI (reference sequence). The CDR3 DNA reads TGTGCCAGCAGTTACTGGGCAGGTTCTGGCGAGCAGTACTTC. Protein: CASSYWAGSGEQYF.

The chain carries TRBV6-5 and TRBJ2-7; unclear D gene. The CDR3 totals 14 residues. V was trimmed by 5 bases and J by 6 bases, leaving 17 bases between them. Germline lookup yields CDR1 MNHEY and CDR2 SVGAGI. The CDR3 DNA follows: TGTGCCAGCAGTCTTCCGGCAGGTTACGGCGAGCAGTACTTC. Encoded protein: CASSLPAGYGEQYF.

This clone was picked up one time. This sequence joins TRBV6-2 or TRBV6-3 and TRBJ1-1, with 7 bases identical to TRBD1. The CDR3 loop spans 16 amino acids. Unmatched junction bases numbered 4, after V lost 0 bases and J lost 0 bases. The germline CDR1 and CDR2 sequences are MNHEY and SVGEGT. CDR3 amino acids: CASSYSRGRLNTEAFF. In nucleotides, the CDR3 is TGTGCCAGCAGTTACTCGAGGGGGCGACTGAACACTGAAGCTTTCTTT.

This clone was recorded only once. This rearrangement joins TRBV24-1 to TRBJ1-2; 8 bases fit TRBD1. Germline V lookup: CDR1 KGHDR, CDR2 SFDVKD. J lost 5 bases, V lost 5 bases, and 9 bases had no gene match. The CDR3 consists of 15 residues. For the CDR3, the DNA is TGTGCCACCAGTGGCATCCCGGGACAGGATTATGGCTACACCTTC. Its translation: CATSGIPGQDYGYTF.

The genes are TRBV3-1 (or the pseudogene TRBV3-2) and TRBJ1-1; no reliable D call. The germline V gene encodes CDR1 LGHDT and CDR2 YNNKEL (reference sequence). The CDR3 length is 14 residues. V lost 0 bases and J lost 2, with 7 bases in between. In DNA, the CDR3 is TGTGCCAGCAGCCAAGATTGGGCTAACACTGAAGCTTTCTTT. Its translation is CASSQDWANTEAFF.

V is TRBV7-2 and J is TRBJ1-5, with a tentative D call TRBD1 (6 bases). V dropped 5 bases and J dropped 2 bases, with 16 bases sitting between them. Germline lookup yields CDR1 SGHTA and CDR2 FQGNSA. This CDR3 spans 16 amino acids. The CDR3 spells CASSRGGEKGNQPQHF. In nucleotides, the CDR3 is TGTGCCAGCAGCCGCGGGGGCGAGAAGGGCAATCAGCCCCAGCATTTT.

The CDR3 coding sequence is TGTGCCAGCTCACTTGGACAGGGGAGCACTGAAGCTTTCTTT. Amino acids: CASSLGQGSTEAFF. The chain carries TRBV18 and TRBJ1-1; TRBD1 matches 9 bases. Germline V gene sequence: CDR1 KGHSH, CDR2 LQKENI. Trimming took 4 bases from V and 4 from J; bases not matched to a gene: 4. This CDR3 is 14 amino acids long.

The chain employs TRBV19 and TRBJ2-3; TRBD1 matches 9 bases. Germline-derived CDR1 and CDR2 are LNHDA and SQIVND (reference sequence). The CDR3 is made up of 15 amino acids. Trimming removed 5 bases from V and 4 bases from J; junction bases left unmatched: 7. The CDR3 loop reads CASSLGQGRADTQYF. The CDR3 DNA follows: TGTGCCAGTAGTCTCGGACAGGGGAGGGCAGATACGCAGTATTTT.

V is TRBV19 and J is TRBJ2-3, with TRBD2 matching over 16 bases. In germline, CDR1 is LNHDA, CDR2 SQIVND (reference sequence). The CDR3 has 15 residues. Trimming removed 5 bases from V and 14 bases from J; junction bases left unmatched: 10. CDR3 residues: CASSPRGTSGGDTYF. The CDR3 DNA reads TGTGCCAGTAGTCCCCGAGGGACTAGCGGGGGGGATACGTATTTT.

The chain combines TRBV7-3 with TRBJ1-2; 7 bases agree with TRBD1. Germline CDR1 reads SGHTA; CDR2 reads FQGTGA. After removal of 0 bases from V and 6 bases from J, the junction contained 7 bases not matched to a gene. This CDR3 is built from 15 residues. The CDR3 DNA sequence: TGTGCCAGCAGCTTAACGGGGCAGGGGGTTCATGGCTACACCTTC. Protein product: CASSLTGQGVHGYTF.